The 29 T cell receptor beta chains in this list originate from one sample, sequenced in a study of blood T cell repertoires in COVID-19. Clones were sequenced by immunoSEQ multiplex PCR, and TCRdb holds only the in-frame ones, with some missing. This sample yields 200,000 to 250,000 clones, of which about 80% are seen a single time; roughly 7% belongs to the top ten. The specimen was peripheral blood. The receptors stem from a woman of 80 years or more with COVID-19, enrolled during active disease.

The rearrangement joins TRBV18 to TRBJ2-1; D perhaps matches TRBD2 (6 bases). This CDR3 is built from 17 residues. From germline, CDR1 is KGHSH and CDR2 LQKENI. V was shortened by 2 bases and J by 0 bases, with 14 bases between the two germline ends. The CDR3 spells CASSPFTGGSSYNEQFF. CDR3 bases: TGTGCCAGCTCACCATTTACCGGGGGTAGCTCCTACAATGAGCAGTTCTTC.

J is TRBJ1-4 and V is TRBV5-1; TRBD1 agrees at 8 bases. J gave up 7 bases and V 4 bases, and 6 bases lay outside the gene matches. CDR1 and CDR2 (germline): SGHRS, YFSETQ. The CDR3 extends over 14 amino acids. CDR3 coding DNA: TGCGCCAGCAGCGTGGGGACAGGTTTTGAAAAACTGTTTTTT. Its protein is CASSVGTGFEKLFF.

CDR3 residues: CASTNRGGTEAFF. CDR3 bases: TGTGCCAGCACCAACCGAGGTGGAACTGAAGCTTTCTTT. This chain connects TRBV7-2 to TRBJ1-1; unclear D gene. Trimming left V 7 bases short and J 5 bases short, with 14 bases between. This CDR3 comprises 13 residues. The germline V gene has CDR1 SGHTA and CDR2 FQGNSA. Supplemented by reference TRBV7-2 and TRBJ1-1, the full variable domain reads GAGVSQSPSNKVTEKGKDVELRCDPISGHTALYWYRQSLGQGLEFLIYFQGNSAPDKSGLPSDRFSAERTGGSVSTLTIQRTQQEDSAVYLCASTNRGGTEAFFGQGTRLTVV.

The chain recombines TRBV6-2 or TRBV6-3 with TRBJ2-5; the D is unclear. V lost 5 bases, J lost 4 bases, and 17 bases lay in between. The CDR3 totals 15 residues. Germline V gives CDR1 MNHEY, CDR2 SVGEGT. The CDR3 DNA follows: TGTGCCAGCAGTCCCCCCCGGTATCTCGGAGAGACCCAGTACTTC. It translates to CASSPPRYLGETQYF.

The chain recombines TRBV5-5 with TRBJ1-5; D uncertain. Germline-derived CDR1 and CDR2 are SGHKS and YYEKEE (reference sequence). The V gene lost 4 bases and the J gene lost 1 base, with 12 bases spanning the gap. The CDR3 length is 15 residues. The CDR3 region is CASSPTTGSNQPQHF. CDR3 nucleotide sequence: TGTGCCAGCAGCCCCACGACTGGGAGCAATCAGCCCCAGCATTTT.

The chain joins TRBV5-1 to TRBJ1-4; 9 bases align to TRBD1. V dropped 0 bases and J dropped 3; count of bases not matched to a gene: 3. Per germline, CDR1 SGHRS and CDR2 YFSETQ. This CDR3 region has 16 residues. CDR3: CASSLGDRASNEKLFF. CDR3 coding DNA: TGCGCCAGCAGCTTGGGGGACAGGGCTTCTAATGAAAAACTGTTTTTT.

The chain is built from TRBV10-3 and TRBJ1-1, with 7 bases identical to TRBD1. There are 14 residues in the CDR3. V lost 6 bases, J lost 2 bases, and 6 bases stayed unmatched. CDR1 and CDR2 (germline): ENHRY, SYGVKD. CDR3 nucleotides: TGTGCCATCAGACAGGGGTCCCGAAACACTGAAGCTTTCTTT. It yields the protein CAIRQGSRNTEAFF.

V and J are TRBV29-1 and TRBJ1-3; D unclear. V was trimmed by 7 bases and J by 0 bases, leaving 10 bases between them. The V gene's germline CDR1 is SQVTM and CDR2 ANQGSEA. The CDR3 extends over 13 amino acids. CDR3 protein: CSAQQLSGNTIYF. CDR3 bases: TGCAGCGCCCAACAGCTCTCTGGAAACACCATATATTTT.

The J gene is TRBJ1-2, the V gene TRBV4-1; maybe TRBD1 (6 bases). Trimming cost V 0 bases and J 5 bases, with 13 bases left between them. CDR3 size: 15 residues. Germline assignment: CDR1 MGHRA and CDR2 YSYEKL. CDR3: CASSQERGFSYGYTF. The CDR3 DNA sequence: TGCGCCAGCAGCCAAGAGAGGGGGTTTAGTTATGGCTACACCTTC.

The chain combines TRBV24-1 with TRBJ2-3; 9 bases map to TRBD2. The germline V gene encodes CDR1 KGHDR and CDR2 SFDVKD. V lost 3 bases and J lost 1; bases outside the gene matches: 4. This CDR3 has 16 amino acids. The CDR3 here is CATSDPPSGGTDTQYF. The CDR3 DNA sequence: TGTGCCACCAGTGATCCCCCTAGCGGGGGCACAGATACGCAGTATTTT.

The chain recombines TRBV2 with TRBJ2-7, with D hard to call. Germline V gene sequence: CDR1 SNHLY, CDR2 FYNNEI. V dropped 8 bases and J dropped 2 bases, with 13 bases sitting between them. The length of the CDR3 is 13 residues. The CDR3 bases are TGTGCCAGCGAGTCGCAGGATCCCTACGAGCAGTACTTC. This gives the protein CASESQDPYEQYF.

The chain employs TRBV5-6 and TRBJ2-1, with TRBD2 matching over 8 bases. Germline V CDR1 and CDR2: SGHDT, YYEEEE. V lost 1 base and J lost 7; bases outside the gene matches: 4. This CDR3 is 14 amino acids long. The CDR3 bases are TGTGCCAGCAGCTTGATGAGCGGGGGAAATGAGCAGTTCTTC. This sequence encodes CASSLMSGGNEQFF.

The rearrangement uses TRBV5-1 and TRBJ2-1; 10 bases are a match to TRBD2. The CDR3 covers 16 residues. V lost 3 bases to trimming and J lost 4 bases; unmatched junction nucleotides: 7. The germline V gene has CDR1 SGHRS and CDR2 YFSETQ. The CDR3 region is CASSWSGGAGYNEQFF. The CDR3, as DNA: TGCGCCAGCAGCTGGAGCGGGGGGGCAGGTTACAATGAGCAGTTCTTC.

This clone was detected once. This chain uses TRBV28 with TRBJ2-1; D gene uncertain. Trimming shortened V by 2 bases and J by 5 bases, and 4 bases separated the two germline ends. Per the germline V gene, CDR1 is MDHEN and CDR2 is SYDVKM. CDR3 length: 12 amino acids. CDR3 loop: CASSLSDNEQFF. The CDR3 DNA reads TGTGCCAGCAGTTTAAGCGACAATGAGCAGTTCTTC. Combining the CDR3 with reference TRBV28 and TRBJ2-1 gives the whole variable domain DVKVTQSSRYLVKRTGEKVFLECVQDMDHENMFWYRQDPGLGLRLIYFSYDVKMKEKGDIPEGYSVSREKKERFSLILESASTNQTSMYLCASSLSDNEQFFGPGTRLTVL.

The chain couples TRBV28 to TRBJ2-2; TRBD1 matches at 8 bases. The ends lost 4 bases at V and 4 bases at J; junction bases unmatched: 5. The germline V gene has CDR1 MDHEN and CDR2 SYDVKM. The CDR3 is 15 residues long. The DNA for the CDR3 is TGTGCCAGCAGTTCTTCACAGGGGGGCACCGGGGAGCTGTTTTTT. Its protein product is CASSSSQGGTGELFF.

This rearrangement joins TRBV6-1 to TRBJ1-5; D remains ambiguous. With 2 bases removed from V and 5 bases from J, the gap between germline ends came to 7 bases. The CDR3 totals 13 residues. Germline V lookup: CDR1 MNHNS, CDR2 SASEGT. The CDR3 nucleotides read TGTGCCAGCAGTGAACAGAGGGATCAGCCCCAGCATTTT. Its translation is CASSEQRDQPQHF.

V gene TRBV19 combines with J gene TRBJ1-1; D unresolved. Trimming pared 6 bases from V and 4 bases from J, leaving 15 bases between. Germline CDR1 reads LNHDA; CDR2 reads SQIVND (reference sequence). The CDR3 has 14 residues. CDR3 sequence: CASRNVAGTTEAFF. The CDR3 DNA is TGTGCCAGTAGAAATGTGGCAGGAACCACTGAAGCTTTCTTT. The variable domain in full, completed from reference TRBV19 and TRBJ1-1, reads DGGITQSPKYLFRKEGQNVTLSCEQNLNHDAMYWYRQDPGQGLRLIYYSQIVNDFQKGDIAEGYSVSREKKESFPLTVTSAQKNPTAFYLCASRNVAGTTEAFFGQGTRLTVV.

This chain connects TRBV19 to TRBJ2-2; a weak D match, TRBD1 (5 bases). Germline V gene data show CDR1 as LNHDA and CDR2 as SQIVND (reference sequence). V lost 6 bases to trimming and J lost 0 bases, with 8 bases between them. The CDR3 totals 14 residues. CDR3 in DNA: TGTGCCAGTAGGGGCAGGGCGAACACCGGGGAGCTGTTTTTT. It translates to CASRGRANTGELFF.

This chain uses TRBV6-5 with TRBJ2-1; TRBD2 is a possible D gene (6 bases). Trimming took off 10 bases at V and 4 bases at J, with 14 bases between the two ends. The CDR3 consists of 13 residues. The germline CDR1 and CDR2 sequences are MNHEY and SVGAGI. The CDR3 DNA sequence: TGTGCCACCCTCGCCGGGGGTTACAATGAGCAGTTCTTC. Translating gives CATLAGGYNEQFF.

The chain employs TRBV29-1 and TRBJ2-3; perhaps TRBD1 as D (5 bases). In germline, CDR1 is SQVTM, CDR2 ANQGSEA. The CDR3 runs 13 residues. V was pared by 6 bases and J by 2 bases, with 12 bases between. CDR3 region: CSVSRGYTDTQYF. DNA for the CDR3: TGCAGCGTCAGTAGGGGATACACAGATACGCAGTATTTT.

CDR3 loop: CASSQGAEQYF. In DNA, the CDR3 is TGTGCCAGCAGCCAAGGGGCGGAGCAGTACTTC. The J gene is TRBJ2-7, the V gene TRBV3-1 (or the pseudogene TRBV3-2); D uncertain. Germline assignment: CDR1 LGHDT and CDR2 YNNKEL (reference sequence). V was pared by 1 base and J by 7 bases, with 5 bases between. The CDR3 contains 11 residues.

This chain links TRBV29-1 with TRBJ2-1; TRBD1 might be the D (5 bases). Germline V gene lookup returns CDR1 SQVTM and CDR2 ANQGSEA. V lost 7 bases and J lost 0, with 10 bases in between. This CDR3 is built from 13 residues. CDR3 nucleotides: TGCAGCGGCCTGACAGACTCCTACAATGAGCAGTTCTTC. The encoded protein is CSGLTDSYNEQFF.

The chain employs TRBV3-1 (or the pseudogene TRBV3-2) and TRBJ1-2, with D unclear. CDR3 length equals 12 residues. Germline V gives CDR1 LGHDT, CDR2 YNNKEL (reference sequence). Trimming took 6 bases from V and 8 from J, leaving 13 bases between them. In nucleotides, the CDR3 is TGTGCCAGCAGTCTCCGGCGGGTCGGCTACACCTTC. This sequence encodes CASSLRRVGYTF.

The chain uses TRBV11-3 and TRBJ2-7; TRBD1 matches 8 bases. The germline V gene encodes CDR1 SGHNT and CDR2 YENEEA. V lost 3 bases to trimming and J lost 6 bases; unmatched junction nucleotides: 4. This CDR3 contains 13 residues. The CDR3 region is CASSFAGGGEQYF. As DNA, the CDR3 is TGTGCCAGCAGCTTCGCAGGGGGCGGCGAGCAGTACTTC.

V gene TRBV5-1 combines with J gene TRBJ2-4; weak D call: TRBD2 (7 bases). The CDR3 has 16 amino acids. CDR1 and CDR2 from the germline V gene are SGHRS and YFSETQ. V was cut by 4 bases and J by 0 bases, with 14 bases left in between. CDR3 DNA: TGCGCCAGCAGCCCGGGGGGCGGGCTAGCCAAAAACATTCAGTACTTC. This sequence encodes CASSPGGGLAKNIQYF.

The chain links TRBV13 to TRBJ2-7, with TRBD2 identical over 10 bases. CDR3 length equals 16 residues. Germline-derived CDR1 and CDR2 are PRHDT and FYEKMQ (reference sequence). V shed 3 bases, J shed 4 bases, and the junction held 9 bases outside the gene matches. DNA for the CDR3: TGTGCCAGCAGCTTCGGCCAACTAGCGGGATTTTACGAGCAGTACTTC. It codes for CASSFGQLAGFYEQYF.

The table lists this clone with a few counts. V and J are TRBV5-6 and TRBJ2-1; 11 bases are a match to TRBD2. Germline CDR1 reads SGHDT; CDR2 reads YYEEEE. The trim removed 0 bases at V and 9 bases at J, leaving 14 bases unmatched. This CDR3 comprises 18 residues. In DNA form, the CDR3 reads TGTGCCAGCAGCTTGGTTGTCGGGTTTAGCGGGAGGGAGGGTGAGCAGTTCTTC. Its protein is CASSLVVGFSGREGEQFF. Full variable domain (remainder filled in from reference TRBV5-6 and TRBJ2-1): DAGVTQSPTHLIKTRGQQVTLRCSPKSGHDTVSWYQQALGQGPQFIFQYYEEEERQRGNFPDRFSGHQFPNYSSELNVNALLLGDSALYLCASSLVVGFSGREGEQFFGPGTRLTVL.

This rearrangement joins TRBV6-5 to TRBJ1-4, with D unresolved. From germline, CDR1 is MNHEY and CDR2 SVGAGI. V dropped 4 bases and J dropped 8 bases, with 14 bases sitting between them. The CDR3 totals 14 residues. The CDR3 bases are TGTGCCAGCAGTTTGTCCGCGGTCCGGGAAAAACTGTTTTTT. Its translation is CASSLSAVREKLFF.

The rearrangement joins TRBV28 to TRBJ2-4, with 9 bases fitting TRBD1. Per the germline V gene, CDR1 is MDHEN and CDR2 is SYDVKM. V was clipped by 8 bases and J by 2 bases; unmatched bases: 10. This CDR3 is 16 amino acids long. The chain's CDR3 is CASRSAGQGSKNIQYF. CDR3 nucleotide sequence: TGTGCCAGCCGCTCCGCGGGACAGGGATCCAAAAACATTCAGTACTTC.